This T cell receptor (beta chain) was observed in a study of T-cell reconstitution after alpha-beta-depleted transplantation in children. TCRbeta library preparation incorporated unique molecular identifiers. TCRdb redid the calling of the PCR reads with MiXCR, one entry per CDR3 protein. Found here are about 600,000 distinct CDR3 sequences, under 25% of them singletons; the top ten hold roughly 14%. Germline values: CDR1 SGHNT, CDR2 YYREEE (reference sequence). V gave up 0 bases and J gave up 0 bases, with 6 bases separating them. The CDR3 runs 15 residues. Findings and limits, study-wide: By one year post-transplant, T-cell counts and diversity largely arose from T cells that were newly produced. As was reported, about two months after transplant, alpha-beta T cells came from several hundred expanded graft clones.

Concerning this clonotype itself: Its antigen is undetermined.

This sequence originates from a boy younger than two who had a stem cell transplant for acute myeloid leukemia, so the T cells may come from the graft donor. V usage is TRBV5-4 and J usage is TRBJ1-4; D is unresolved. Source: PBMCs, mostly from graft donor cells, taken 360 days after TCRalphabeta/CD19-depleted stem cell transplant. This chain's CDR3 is CASSLADATNEKLFF. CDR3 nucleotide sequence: TGTGCCAGCAGCTTGGCAGATGCAACTAATGAAAAACTGTTTTTT.